Listed here are 22 T cell receptor beta chains from one sample, sequenced in a study of blood T cells in healthy people across ages. For the second PCR, which ran for 7 to 11 cycles, a sample-barcoded 5' primer and a J-beta primer mix were used. TCRdb used MiXCR to reprocess the 5' RACE reads, holding one entry per CDR3 protein. The data contain roughly 1,100,000 distinct CDR3 sequences, approximately 26% of them singletons. Another study also made use of these data, one on T cells of mothers and their children.

Material: blood. Receptor source: a girl aged 2-10 years in good health.

Only a few counts were recorded for this clonotype. The genes are TRBV7-2 and TRBJ2-1; 10 bases line up with TRBD2. Germline lookup yields CDR1 SGHTA and CDR2 FQGNSA. The CDR3 runs to 15 residues. V trimming: 5 bases; J trimming: 6 bases; junction bases outside the gene matches: 7. This CDR3 is CASSRGLAWVNEQFF. As DNA, the CDR3 is TGTGCCAGCAGCCGGGGACTAGCGTGGGTCAATGAGCAGTTCTTC.

This clonotype was found a few times. The CDR3 nucleotides read TGTGCCAGCAGTTACCCAGGGGGCAGGGAGACCCAGTACTTC. Translated, it gives CASSYPGGRETQYF. The gene calls are TRBV6-5 and TRBJ2-5; TRBD1 agrees at 8 bases. CDR1 and CDR2 from the germline V gene are MNHEY and SVGAGI. V shed 2 bases and J 5 bases; nucleotides not matched to a gene: 4. This CDR3 has 14 residues.

The genes are TRBV7-8 and TRBJ2-7, with D uncertain. Germline CDR1 reads SGHVS; CDR2 reads FQNEAQ. The CDR3 contains 14 residues. V was trimmed by 7 bases and J by 0 bases, leaving 13 bases between them. The CDR3 DNA is TGTGCCAGCAACCTAGGCACCAACTCCTACGAGCAGTACTTC. Protein sequence: CASNLGTNSYEQYF.

The J gene is TRBJ2-7, the V gene TRBV5-1, with 9 bases lining up with TRBD2. CDR1 is SGHRS and CDR2 is YFSETQ in the germline V gene. The CDR3 extends over 15 amino acids. The V and J ends lost 8 bases and 2 bases, in that order; junction bases with no gene match: 11. This chain's CDR3 is CASSRLAGETYEQYF. CDR3 bases: TGCGCCAGTAGTCGATTAGCGGGAGAGACCTACGAGCAGTACTTC.

J is TRBJ1-4 and V is TRBV4-3; D not certain. Deletions cut 6 bases from V and 6 bases from J, with 20 bases between. Per the germline V gene, CDR1 is LGHNA and CDR2 is YSLEER. This CDR3 is 16 amino acids long. CDR3 nucleotides: TGCGCCAGCAGGCCTACCTTGCCGGGTCGGGATGAAAAACTGTTTTTT. Amino acids: CASRPTLPGRDEKLFF.

This clonotype appeared a few times. V usage is TRBV4-3 and J usage is TRBJ1-4; no definite D call. The germline CDR1 and CDR2 sequences are LGHNA and YSLEER. The CDR3 covers 18 residues. V was trimmed by 0 bases and J by 5 bases, leaving 19 bases between them. CDR3 sequence reads: CASSQDLIDRLFNEKLFF. CDR3 DNA: TGCGCCAGCAGCCAAGATCTTATCGATCGATTATTCAATGAAAAACTGTTTTTT.

Only a few counts were recorded for this clonotype. The chain recombines TRBV20-1 with TRBJ2-7; D remains unclear. The CDR3 contains 13 residues. V dropped 6 bases and J dropped 1 base, with 13 bases sitting between them. Per the germline V gene, CDR1 is DFQATT and CDR2 is SNEGSKA (reference sequence). In DNA form, the CDR3 reads TGCAGTGCCCGCATATACTCTTCCTACGAGCAGTACTTC. Protein product: CSARIYSSYEQYF.

The chain couples TRBV4-1 to TRBJ1-5; a possible D gene is TRBD1 (5 bases). Germline V lookup: CDR1 MGHRA, CDR2 YSYEKL. The CDR3 runs 16 residues. The V gene lost 0 bases and the J gene lost 3 bases, with 12 bases spanning the gap. CDR3 amino acids: CASSQEGPCVNQPQHF. CDR3 bases: TGCGCCAGCAGCCAAGAGGGGCCGTGTGTCAATCAGCCCCAGCATTTT.

CDR3 in amino acids: CASSFARGLEDTQYF. In nucleotides, the CDR3 is TGTGCCAGCAGCTTCGCCAGGGGGTTGGAGGATACGCAGTATTTT. The chain recombines TRBV11-2 with TRBJ2-3, with 7 bases fitting TRBD1. The CDR3 is 15 residues long. Germline values: CDR1 SGHAT, CDR2 FQNNGV. Losses at the gene ends were 3 bases for V and 6 bases for J; bases not matched to a gene: 9.

This clonotype has only a few counts. The chain is built from TRBV7-2 and TRBJ2-4, with D maybe TRBD2 (6 bases). V lost 0 bases, J lost 0 bases, and 9 bases lay in between. Looked up from germline, CDR1 is SGHTA and CDR2 is FQGNSA. This CDR3 has 16 amino acids. CDR3 sequence (DNA): TGTGCCAGCAGCTTAGCGCCGGGACTAGCCAAAAACATTCAGTACTTC. Translated: CASSLAPGLAKNIQYF.

V and J are TRBV6-5 and TRBJ1-6; perhaps TRBD1 as D (6 bases). V lost 2 bases, J lost 0 bases, and 20 bases lay in between. Germline V gene lookup returns CDR1 MNHEY and CDR2 SVGAGI. The CDR3 covers 20 residues. In nucleotides, the CDR3 is TGTGCCAGCAGTTACCGGACAGCTCACCTTCGCAACTCCTATAATTCACCCCTCCACTTT. It encodes CASSYRTAHLRNSYNSPLHF.

V gene TRBV7-3 combines with J gene TRBJ2-2; D is undetermined. Germline CDR1 SGHTA, CDR2 FQGTGA. The CDR3 covers 14 residues. V was trimmed by 5 bases and J by 7 bases, leaving 14 bases between them. In DNA form, the CDR3 reads TGTGCCAGCAGCGCGTTATATGGGTTCGGGGAGCTGTTTTTT. This translates into CASSALYGFGELFF.

The chain is built from TRBV27 and TRBJ2-1, with no clear D. Trimming shortened V by 1 base and J by 0 bases, and 7 bases separated the two germline ends. The CDR3 covers 15 residues. The germline V gene encodes CDR1 MNHEY and CDR2 SMNVEV (reference sequence). CDR3 loop: CASSLYSDSYNEQFF. The DNA for the CDR3 is TGTGCCAGCAGTTTATATTCGGACTCCTACAATGAGCAGTTCTTC.

As regards this clonotype: This could be a read error, since a much larger clone is one nucleotide away. The CDR3 sequence: CASSTGTGNGYTF. CDR3 nucleotide sequence: TGTGCCAGCAGTACCGGGACAGGGAATGGCTACACCTTC. The chain carries TRBV27 and TRBJ1-2; 9 bases are a match to TRBD1. V was pared by 5 bases and J by 6 bases, with 4 bases of the junction left unmatched. CDR3 size: 13 residues. Germline loops: CDR1 MNHEY, CDR2 SMNVEV (reference sequence).

This clonotype was counted between two and nine times. The V gene is TRBV7-2, the J gene TRBJ2-7; D is perhaps TRBD1 (6 bases). This CDR3 spans 14 amino acids. Germline V gives CDR1 SGHTA, CDR2 FQGNSA. Deletions cut 9 bases from V and 2 bases from J, with 17 bases between. CDR3 DNA: TGTGCCAGTGGTTCCCTTGGGGGCGCCTACGAGCAGTACTTC. It translates to CASGSLGGAYEQYF.

The chain carries TRBV7-9 and TRBJ2-1, with D possibly being TRBD2 (6 bases). V dropped 3 bases and J dropped 10 bases, with 22 bases sitting between them. From germline, CDR1 is SEHNR and CDR2 FQNEAQ (reference sequence). The CDR3 is 16 residues long. This CDR3 is CASSLNSGEILLEQFF. The CDR3 nucleotides are TGTGCCAGCAGCTTGAATTCGGGGGAAATATTGCTAGAGCAGTTCTTC.

This clonotype was seen only a few times. The CDR3 bases are TGTGCCAGCAGCCCAAGGGACGAATTACAAGAGACCCAGTACTTC. Translation gives CASSPRDELQETQYF. The rearrangement joins TRBV7-9 to TRBJ2-5; either TRBD1 or TRBD2 may supply D (5 bases each). The CDR3 has 15 residues. Per germline, CDR1 SEHNR and CDR2 FQNEAQ (reference sequence). V gave up 5 bases and J gave up 2 bases, with 15 bases separating them.

The CDR3 loop is CASSLSGFNTGELFF. The CDR3 DNA sequence: TGTGCCAGCAGCCTTAGCGGGTTTAACACCGGGGAGCTGTTTTTT. V is TRBV3-1 and J is TRBJ2-2, with 7 bases lining up with TRBD2. CDR3 size: 15 residues. In germline, CDR1 is LGHDT, CDR2 YNNKEL (reference sequence). Trimming at V came to 4 bases and at J to 2 bases, leaving 4 bases not matched to a gene.

This clonotype was seen only a few times. The chain has TRBV11-2 and TRBJ2-7; a possible D gene is TRBD2 (5 bases). CDR3 size: 19 residues. From germline, CDR1 is SGHAT and CDR2 FQNNGV. The V gene lost 5 bases and the J gene lost 5 bases, with 31 bases spanning the gap. In DNA, the CDR3 is TGTGCCAGCAGCCTCGGGTCCGGGGAGCCGGTGATTATGTTTGACGAGCAGTACTTC. Translation gives CASSLGSGEPVIMFDEQYF.

This chain joins TRBV7-2 and TRBJ1-2; D is uncertain. The CDR3 contains 14 residues. CDR1 SGHTA and CDR2 FQGNSA come from the germline V gene. The V and J ends lost 5 bases and 2 bases respectively, with 12 bases between them. The CDR3 loop is CASSVGNPNYGYTF. The CDR3 DNA reads as TGTGCCAGCAGCGTCGGGAACCCGAACTATGGCTACACCTTC.

This clonotype turned up a few times. J is TRBJ2-3 and V is TRBV12-3 or TRBV12-4; 8 nucleotides agree with TRBD2. This CDR3 is built from 15 residues. Trimming cost V 6 bases and J 3 bases; bases outside gene matches: 8. The CDR3 reads CASRPAGDLTDTQYF. In DNA, the CDR3 is TGTGCCAGCAGACCAGCGGGGGACCTTACAGATACGCAGTATTTT.

This clonotype was detected only a few times. The CDR3 sequence: CASSVGGLNNEQFF. The CDR3 nucleotides are TGTGCCAGCAGCGTAGGCGGCCTTAACAATGAGCAGTTCTTC. The chain is built from TRBV9 and TRBJ2-1, with D hard to call. In germline, CDR1 is SGDLS, CDR2 YYNGEE. Trimming pared 0 bases from V and 5 bases from J, leaving 9 bases between. The CDR3 is made up of 14 amino acids.